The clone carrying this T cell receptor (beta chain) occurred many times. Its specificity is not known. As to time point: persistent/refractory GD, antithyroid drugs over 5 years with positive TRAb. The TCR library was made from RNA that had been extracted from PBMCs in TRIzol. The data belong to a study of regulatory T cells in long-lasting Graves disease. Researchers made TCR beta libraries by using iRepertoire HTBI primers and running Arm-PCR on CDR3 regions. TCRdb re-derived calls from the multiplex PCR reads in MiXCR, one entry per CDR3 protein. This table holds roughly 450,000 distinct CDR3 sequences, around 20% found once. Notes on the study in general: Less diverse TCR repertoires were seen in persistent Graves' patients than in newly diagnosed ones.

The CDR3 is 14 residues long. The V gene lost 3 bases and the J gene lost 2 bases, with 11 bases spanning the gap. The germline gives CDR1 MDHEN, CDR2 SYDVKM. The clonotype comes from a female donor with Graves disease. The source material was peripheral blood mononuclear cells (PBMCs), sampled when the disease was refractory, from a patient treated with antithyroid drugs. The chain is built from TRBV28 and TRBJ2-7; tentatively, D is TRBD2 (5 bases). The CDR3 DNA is TGTGCCAGCAGTTTCTCTAGCCCCCCCTACGAGCAGTACTTC. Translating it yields CASSFSSPPYEQYF. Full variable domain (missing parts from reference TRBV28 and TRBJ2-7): DVKVTQSSRYLVKRTGEKVFLECVQDMDHENMFWYRQDPGLGLRLIYFSYDVKMKEKGDIPEGYSVSREKKERFSLILESASTNQTSMYLCASSFSSPPYEQYFGPGTRLTVT.